Below, one T cell receptor beta chain is given with its context. The antigen is unknown. Sequenced by immunoSEQ multiplex PCR; TCRdb stores in-frame clones only, minus some. The sample carries more than 70,000 clones, roughly 80% recorded once. This entry belongs to a study of graft-versus-host responses after intestinal transplantation. For the study at large: Induction with anti-thymocyte globulin, then tacrolimus and steroids for roughly 3 years, was given to all recipients. The study, taken as a whole, reports: Elevated graft-versus-host to host-versus-graft clonal ratios in allografts were recorded for patients with graft-donor T cell macrochimerism. GvH clones detected in recipient marrow included some appearing first in ileum or blood.

V was cut by 6 bases and J by 7 bases, with 9 bases left in between. There are 11 residues in the CDR3. Germline values: CDR1 LNHDA, CDR2 SQIVND (reference sequence). The chain employs TRBV19 and TRBJ2-5; no firm D call. The material sequenced was unstimulated CD4+ T cells sorted from spleen or lymph node cells, taken before intestinal transplant. This receptor was taken from a human donor who received an intestinal transplant. The CDR3 loop reads CASSRDWTQYF. The CDR3 DNA follows: TGTGCCAGTAGCAGAGACTGGACCCAGTACTTC.